This is a list of T cell receptor beta chains from one sample in a study of Ad26.COV2.S vaccination and SARS-CoV-2 variants. The method was immunoSEQ multiplex PCR; TCRdb's version includes in-frame clones alone and lacks a portion of them. The sample consists of some 520,000 clones, around 90% of them appearing once. This specimen consisted of peripheral blood, obtained in a trial of Ad26.COV2.S vaccine versus placebo. The receptors originated from a person aged 18-60 years who received the Ad26.COV2.S COVID-19 vaccine or a placebo. Both conserved end residues are part of each CDR3. The D gene is left open where the match is weak. Clone sizes are given selectively: once, few, many, or a class where the clone is expanded.

v_gene	d_gene	abundance	j_gene	CDR3nt	CDR3aa
TRBV30	TRBD2	NA	TRBJ2-7	TGTGCCTGGAGTACAGCGGGAGTGGGTGAGCAGTACTTC	CAWSTAGVGEQYF
TRBV28	NA	NA	TRBJ2-1	TGTGCCACCGGGCCGAAGCAGTTCTTC	CATGPKQFF
TRBV6-5	NA	NA	TRBJ2-7	TGTGCCAGCAGAGCGTGGCACACTCCGATTTACGAGCAGTACTTC	CASRAWHTPIYEQYF
TRBV7-2	NA	NA	TRBJ2-3	TGTGCCAGCAGCCACCAGGGATTCGGCACAGATACGCAGTATTTT	CASSHQGFGTDTQYF
TRBV5-6	NA	NA	TRBJ2-7	TGTGCCAGCAGCTTGGTGACACACTACGAGCAGTACTTC	CASSLVTHYEQYF
TRBV4-2	NA	few	TRBJ1-1	TGTGCCAGCAGCCAAGATATATCAAGCAGGGGAAACACTGAAGCTTTCTTT	CASSQDISSRGNTEAFF
TRBV28	NA	NA	TRBJ2-5	TGTGCCAGCACCTCACCTCAGACCCAGTACTTC	CASTSPQTQYF
TRBV19	NA	NA	TRBJ1-1	TGTGCCAGTAGTATAGGGGGGGCGAACACTGAAGCTTTCTTT	CASSIGGANTEAFF
TRBV5-6	NA	NA	TRBJ2-3	TGTGCCAGCAGCTTTACAGGCACAGATACGCAGTATTTT	CASSFTGTDTQYF
TRBV19	NA	once	TRBJ1-2	TGTGCCAGTAGTATTTACCACGGGTATGGTTACACCTTC	CASSIYHGYGYTF
TRBV7-2	NA	NA	TRBJ1-1	TGTGCCAGCAGCTTAGCGTCCCGGCCTGAAGCTTTCTTT	CASSLASRPEAFF
TRBV4-3	NA	NA	TRBJ2-2	TGCGCCAGCAGCCGAGCCTTCGGGGCGGGCCCTACCGGGGAGCTGTTTTTT	CASSRAFGAGPTGELFF
TRBV19	NA	NA	TRBJ2-3	TGTGCCGTCAGGGAGAGAGCTAGCACAGATACGCAGTATTTT	CAVRERASTDTQYF
TRBV9	NA	NA	TRBJ2-1	TGTGCCAGCAGCGTAGCTACTAGTGAGGGTGAGCAGTTCTTC	CASSVATSEGEQFF
TRBV6-5	NA	NA	TRBJ1-2	TGTGCCAGCAGCCCCAACTATGGCTACACCTTC	CASSPNYGYTF
TRBV5-6	TRBD1	NA	TRBJ2-7	TGTGCCAGCAGCTTGTATCGGGGACAGGGAAAGATCGAGCAGTACTTC	CASSLYRGQGKIEQYF
TRBV19	NA	NA	TRBJ1-5	TGTGCCAGTAGTAGGGCGGGGGCTGTTCAGCCCCAGCATTTT	CASSRAGAVQPQHF
TRBV5-1	NA	NA	TRBJ2-7	TGCGCCAGCAGCTCCTACTCCTACGAGCAGTACTTC	CASSSYSYEQYF
TRBV6-1	TRBD2	NA	TRBJ2-5	TGTGCCAGCAGTGAAAGGATTATAGGGAGGGCCCAGTACTTC	CASSERIIGRAQYF
TRBV28	TRBD1	NA	TRBJ1-1	TGTGCCAGCAGTTCGGGGGACAGGGAGAACACTGAAGCTTTCTTT	CASSSGDRENTEAFF
TRBV5-1	NA	NA	TRBJ2-1	TGCGCCAGCAGCGATAACTACTACAATGAGCAGTTCTTC	CASSDNYYNEQFF
TRBV7-9	NA	NA	TRBJ1-1	TGTGCCAGCAGCCCTGATCTTAGAGGGAACACTGAAGCTTTCTTT	CASSPDLRGNTEAFF
TRBV28	TRBD2	NA	TRBJ2-7	TGTGCCAGCACCCCCTTGGCGGGAGGATGGTACGAGCAGTACTTC	CASTPLAGGWYEQYF
TRBV20-1	NA	once	TRBJ1-2	TGCAGTGCTAGAGATATACAGGGATACACCTTC	CSARDIQGYTF
TRBV5-8	TRBD1	once	TRBJ2-5	TGTGCCAGCAGCTTGGGGCAGGGGGCTGAGACCCAGTACTTC	CASSLGQGAETQYF
TRBV30	NA	once	TRBJ1-6	TGTGCCTGGAGAGGGGGTACGGACTCACCCCTCCACTTT	CAWRGGTDSPLHF
TRBV5-4	TRBD2	NA	TRBJ2-1	TGTGCCAGCAGCTCCCGGGCGGGGGGTAGTAGCGGGAGAGTCTACAATGAGCAGTTCTTC	CASSSRAGGSSGRVYNEQFF
TRBV30	NA	NA	TRBJ2-7	TGTGCCTGGAGTGCCCCTAGCTACGAGCAGTACTTC	CAWSAPSYEQYF
TRBV27	TRBD1	few	TRBJ1-4	TGTGCCAGCAGTTTATCGAGACAGGGCCCTAATGAAAAACTGTTTTTT	CASSLSRQGPNEKLFF
TRBV28	TRBD2	once	TRBJ2-3	TGTGCCAGCAGTTCCGCCGGACTAGCGGGAGAGGCAGATACGCAGTATTTT	CASSSAGLAGEADTQYF
TRBV28	TRBD1	NA	TRBJ1-1	TGTGCCAGCAGTCCCCGGACAGGGATGAACACTGAAGCTTTCTTT	CASSPRTGMNTEAFF
TRBV11-1	TRBD2	NA	TRBJ2-7	TGTGCCAGCAGCCAACACCGCGGGGGACCTTCCTACGAGCAGTACTTC	CASSQHRGGPSYEQYF
TRBV9	NA	once	TRBJ1-1	TGTGCCAGCAGCACCGCGACAGGATGGGGTTACGAAGCTTTCTTT	CASSTATGWGYEAFF
TRBV4-2	TRBD2	NA	TRBJ2-7	TGTGCCAGCAGCCAAGAACTAGGCGGGAGGGAATACGAGCAGTACTTC	CASSQELGGREYEQYF